The 16 T cell receptor beta chains presented below share a single source sample, sequenced in a study of CD8+CD57+ T cells in acquired aplastic anemia. TCR beta VDJ and CDR3 profiles were obtained from a genomic DNA template. From the reads, TCRdb called clonotypes with MiXCR, one entry per CDR3 protein. Seen here are approximately 380,000 distinct CDR3 sequences, around 68% observed once, and the top ten hold 3.5% to 4.5%. Material for sequencing was sorted CD4+, CD8+, or CD8+CD57+ T cells (not recorded which) from PBMCs. The source of these receptors is a human donor in good health, serving as a control.

This chain connects TRBV9 to TRBJ1-6; D gene unclear. The CDR3 is 14 residues long. Looked up from germline, CDR1 is SGDLS and CDR2 is YYNGEE. Trimming took off 3 bases at V and 18 bases at J, with 22 bases between the two ends. CDR3 region: CASSAARSGSPPHF. The CDR3 nucleotides read TGTGCCAGCAGCGCGGCGAGGAGCGGGTCACCACCCCACTTT.

This clonotype was observed a few times. The chain combines TRBV11-2 with TRBJ1-2; D gene unclear. V dropped 6 bases and J dropped 2 bases, with 4 bases sitting between them. From germline, CDR1 is SGHAT and CDR2 FQNNGV. The CDR3 sequence is 11 residues long. CDR3 nucleotides: TGTGCCAGCAGTGTAAACTATGGCTACACCTTC. Protein sequence: CASSVNYGYTF. Combining the CDR3 with reference TRBV11-2 and TRBJ1-2 gives the whole variable domain EAGVAQSPRYKIIEKRQSVAFWCNPISGHATLYWYQQILGQGPKLLIQFQNNGVVDDSQLPKDRFSAERLKGVDSTLKIQPAKLEDSAVYLCASSVNYGYTFGSGTRLTVV.

This clonotype was counted once. The chain recombines TRBV20-1 with TRBJ2-6; weak D call: TRBD2 (5 bases). V lost 8 bases and J 15 bases, leaving 14 bases between the germline ends. Germline CDR1 DFQATT, CDR2 SNEGSKA (reference sequence). There are 10 residues in the CDR3. As DNA, the CDR3 is TGCAGTCCCCGGACTGACGGCCTGACTTTC. Protein: CSPRTDGLTF.

There are a few counts of this clonotype. The rearrangement uses TRBV11-2 and TRBJ1-1; no firm D call. The CDR3 is 13 residues long. CDR1 SGHAT and CDR2 FQNNGV come from the germline V gene. Trimming pared 5 bases from V and 3 bases from J, leaving 10 bases between. CDR3 nucleotides: TGTGCCAGCAGCCAAGAAAGGGACACTGAAGCTTTCTTT. It translates to CASSQERDTEAFF.

The genes are TRBV19 and TRBJ2-7, with 9 bases fitting TRBD1. Germline trimming cut 5 bases from V and 2 bases from J; bases unmatched to any gene: 7. The CDR3 has 15 amino acids. CDR1 and CDR2 from the germline V gene are LNHDA and SQIVND (reference sequence). The chain's CDR3 is CASSGVGTGTYEQYF. CDR3 in DNA: TGTGCCAGTAGTGGGGTAGGGACAGGGACCTACGAGCAGTACTTC.

This sequence joins TRBV5-1 and TRBJ1-1; 7 nucleotides line up with TRBD1. There are 15 residues in the CDR3. J was trimmed by 2 bases and V by 3 bases; bases with no gene match: 7. Germline CDR1 and CDR2: SGHRS and YFSETQ. The CDR3 DNA reads as TGCGCCAGCAGCTCTACGGGACAGCACAACACTGAAGCTTTCTTT. It is translated as CASSSTGQHNTEAFF. The whole variable domain, remainder taken from reference TRBV5-1 and TRBJ1-1, is KAGVTQTPRYLIKTRGQQVTLSCSPISGHRSVSWYQQTPGQGLQFLFEYFSETQRNKGNFPGRFSGRQFSNSRSEMNVSTLELGDSALYLCASSSTGQHNTEAFFGQGTRLTVV.

The rearrangement links TRBV19 to TRBJ2-2; TRBD2 agrees at 10 bases. Germline CDR1 reads LNHDA; CDR2 reads SQIVND (reference sequence). This CDR3 region has 16 residues. The V gene end was trimmed by 6 bases and the J gene end by 6 bases; junction bases not matched to a gene: 10. The CDR3, as DNA: TGTGCCAGTAGCCGTACCATCGGGACTAGCGCCGGGGAGCTGTTTTTT. It is translated as CASSRTIGTSAGELFF.

The chain joins TRBV7-9 to TRBJ2-3; D gene ambiguous. Germline V gene data show CDR1 as SEHNR and CDR2 as FQNEAQ (reference sequence). This CDR3 comprises 15 residues. The V and J ends lost 7 bases and 12 bases respectively, with 26 bases between them. The CDR3: CASTRSSNQPQHQYF. The CDR3 bases are TGTGCCAGCACCCGATCCAGCAATCAGCCCCAGCATCAGTATTTT.

The gene calls are TRBV5-1 and TRBJ2-3; 9 bases line up with TRBD2. The V and J ends lost 2 bases and 7 bases, in that order; junction bases with no gene match: 5. Germline-derived CDR1 and CDR2 are SGHRS and YFSETQ. This CDR3 region has 14 residues. CDR3 protein: CASSLNAGGNTQYF. The CDR3 nucleotides read TGCGCCAGCAGCTTAAACGCGGGGGGGAATACGCAGTATTTT. The whole variable domain, remainder taken from reference TRBV5-1 and TRBJ2-3, is KAGVTQTPRYLIKTRGQQVTLSCSPISGHRSVSWYQQTPGQGLQFLFEYFSETQRNKGNFPGRFSGRQFSNSRSEMNVSTLELGDSALYLCASSLNAGGNTQYFGPGTRLTVL.

The rearrangement joins TRBV20-1 to TRBJ1-1, with D possibly matching TRBD1 (5 bases). The CDR3 loop spans 12 amino acids. Germline-derived CDR1 and CDR2 are DFQATT and SNEGSKA (reference sequence). The germline V and J ends were trimmed by 5 bases and 7 bases, with 14 bases remaining between them. The CDR3 nucleotides read TGCAGTGCTCCATCACAGGCGGTTGAAGCTTTCTTT. Protein product: CSAPSQAVEAFF.

This clonotype appeared a few times. The gene calls are TRBV15 and TRBJ2-7; 9 bases agree with TRBD2. There are 15 residues in the CDR3. The V gene end was trimmed by 3 bases and the J gene end by 1 base; junction bases not matched to a gene: 4. CDR1 is LNHNV and CDR2 is YYDKDF in the germline V gene (reference sequence). The CDR3 protein is CATSSPLAGSYEQYF. CDR3 DNA: TGTGCCACCAGCAGTCCCCTAGCGGGGTCCTACGAGCAGTACTTC.

CDR3 nucleotides: TGCAGTGCAGAACAGGGGAGGGAAGAAAAACTGTTTTTT. As protein: CSAEQGREEKLFF. The chain employs TRBV20-1 and TRBJ1-4, with 7 nucleotides matching TRBD1. Germline CDR1 is DFQATT and CDR2 is SNEGSKA (reference sequence). The CDR3 covers 13 residues. The V segment lost 6 bases and the J segment 8 bases; nucleotides outside the gene matches: 9.

This clonotype was counted between two and nine times. In nucleotides, the CDR3 is TGCAGCGTAGGACAGAACTATGGCTACACCTTC. It encodes CSVGQNYGYTF. This chain joins TRBV29-1 and TRBJ1-2, with D perhaps matching TRBD1 (6 bases). The V and J ends lost 6 bases and 2 bases respectively, with 7 bases between them. The CDR3 is 11 amino acids. Germline V lookup: CDR1 SQVTM, CDR2 ANQGSEA.

Details on this clonotype: A read error is possible here, since a much larger clone lies one base away. Given the absence of the conserved phenylalanine or tryptophan at the CDR3 end, a read error is likely. Because the CDR3's place on the DNA is in doubt, the DNA is left out and the CDR3 is given as listed by TCRdb. The V gene is TRBV20-1, the J gene TRBJ1-6; TRBD1, the table's D call, was not compared with the DNA. The CDR3 is made up of 20 amino acids, end residues included. Germline CDR1 is DFQATT and CDR2 is SNEGSKA (reference sequence). The CDR3 reads CSARDVAVSPHLIYNSPPHL.

This clonotype has just one count. The chain employs TRBV25-1 and TRBJ2-1, with D tentatively TRBD1 (7 bases). The CDR3 spans 16 residues. Trimming cost V 3 bases and J 7 bases, with 19 bases left between them. Germline lookup yields CDR1 MGHDK and CDR2 SYGVNS. The CDR3: CASSEGAGGTKNEQFF. As DNA, the CDR3 is TGTGCCAGCAGTGAGGGAGCAGGGGGGACCAAAAATGAGCAGTTCTTC. The entire variable domain, with the rest obtained from reference TRBV25-1 and TRBJ2-1, is as follows: EADIYQTPRYLVIGTGKKITLECSQTMGHDKMYWYQQDPGMELHLIHYSYGVNSTEKGDLSSESTVSRIRTEHFPLTLESARPSHTSQYLCASSEGAGGTKNEQFFGPGTRLTVL.

This clonotype was recorded at least ten times. The gene calls are TRBV20-1 and TRBJ1-1, with 9 bases aligning to TRBD1. Germline values: CDR1 DFQATT, CDR2 SNEGSKA (reference sequence). The CDR3 consists of 15 residues. V gave up 0 bases and J gave up 8 bases; unmatched junction bases: 10. CDR3 DNA: TGCAGTGCTAGAGATCGACCCTCAGGACAGGGGGAAGCTTTCTTT. Encoded protein: CSARDRPSGQGEAFF.